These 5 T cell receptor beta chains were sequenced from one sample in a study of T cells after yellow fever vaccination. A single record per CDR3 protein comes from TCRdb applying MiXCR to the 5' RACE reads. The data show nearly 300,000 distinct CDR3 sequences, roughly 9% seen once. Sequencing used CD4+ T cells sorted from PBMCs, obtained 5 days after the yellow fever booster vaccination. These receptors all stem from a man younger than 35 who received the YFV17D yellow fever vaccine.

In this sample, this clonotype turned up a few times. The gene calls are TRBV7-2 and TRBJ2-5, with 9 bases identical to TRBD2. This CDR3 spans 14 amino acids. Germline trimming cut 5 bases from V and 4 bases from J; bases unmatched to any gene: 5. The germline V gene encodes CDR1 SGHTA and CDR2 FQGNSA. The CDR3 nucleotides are TGTGCCAGCAGCGCGGGGGGGCCCTCAGAGACCCAGTACTTC. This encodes CASSAGGPSETQYF.

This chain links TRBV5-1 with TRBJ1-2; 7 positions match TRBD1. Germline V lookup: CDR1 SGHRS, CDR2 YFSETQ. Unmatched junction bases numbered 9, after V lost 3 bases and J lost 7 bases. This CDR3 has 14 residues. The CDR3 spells CASSSTRQGPGYTF. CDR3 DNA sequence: TGCGCCAGCAGCTCCACCCGACAGGGACCTGGCTACACCTTC. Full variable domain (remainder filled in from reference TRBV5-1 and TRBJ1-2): KAGVTQTPRYLIKTRGQQVTLSCSPISGHRSVSWYQQTPGQGLQFLFEYFSETQRNKGNFPGRFSGRQFSNSRSEMNVSTLELGDSALYLCASSSTRQGPGYTFGSGTRLTVV.

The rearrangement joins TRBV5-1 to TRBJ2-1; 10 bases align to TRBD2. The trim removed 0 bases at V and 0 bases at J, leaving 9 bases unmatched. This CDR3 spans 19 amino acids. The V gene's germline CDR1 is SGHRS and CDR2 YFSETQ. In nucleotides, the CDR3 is TGCGCCAGCAGCTTGGAGCGGGGGGGATTATTGAGCTCCTACAATGAGCAGTTCTTC. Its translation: CASSLERGGLLSSYNEQFF.

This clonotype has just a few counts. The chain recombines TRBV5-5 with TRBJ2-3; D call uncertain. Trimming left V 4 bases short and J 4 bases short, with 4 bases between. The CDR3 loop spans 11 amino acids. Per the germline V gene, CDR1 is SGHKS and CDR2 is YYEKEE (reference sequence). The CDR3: CASSLPDTQYF. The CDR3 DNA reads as TGTGCCAGCAGCCTGCCAGATACGCAGTATTTT.

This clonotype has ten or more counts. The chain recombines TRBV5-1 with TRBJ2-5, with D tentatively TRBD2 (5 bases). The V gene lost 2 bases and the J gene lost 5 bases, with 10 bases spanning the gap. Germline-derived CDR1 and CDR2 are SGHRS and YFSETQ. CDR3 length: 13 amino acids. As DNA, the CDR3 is TGCGCCAGCAGCTTTGCGGGTGCTGAGACCCAGTACTTC. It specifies CASSFAGAETQYF.